The entry below describes one T cell receptor (beta chain). The antigen this receptor binds is unknown. No base quality values were provided; no much bigger clone lies one nucleotide off. To estimate absolute template abundance from read counts, synthetic TCR analog templates were spiked into each PCR. The immunoSEQ assay used bias-controlled V and J gene primers to amplify TCRbeta CDR3 regions from genomic DNA. Sequencing of rearranged TCRbeta segments was done at approximately 20X coverage. In the source study's methods: Sequencing errors were corrected by clustering and CDR3s were annotated against IMGT to assign V, D and J genes. Out-of-frame and stop-codon sequences were excluded, and only productive TCRbeta rearrangements were used in downstream analyses. Clonality was computed as one minus Shannon entropy normalized by the log of the number of unique productive sequences. Clones differing between time points or between blood and tumor were identified using Fisher's exact test with Benjamini-Hochberg correction, with an adjusted p below 0.01 applied as the threshold. TCRdb retrieved this table from immuneACCESS and kept in-frame rearrangements only. Not all clones are present; in checked studies, unresolved V genes account for under half, and no reason is known for the remainder. V and J calls and clone size are copied from that table; D and trimming were computed from the DNA. This sample has 72,000 or so clones in its table, and around nine tenths of those were observed once. The ten most abundant clones make up approximately 10% of the sample.

The data were obtained in a study of PD-L1 blockade in urothelial cancer (dated by TCRdb to the late 2010s). Study-level background: Therapy was started in the mid-2010s for all patients, and atezolizumab 1,200 mg was administered intravenously every 3 weeks. Twenty-five of 29 patients were males with bladder-origin urothelial cancer, and about 60% of the 29 reported a prior smoking history. Patients had an ECOG performance status of 0 or 1 and had received between 0 and 3 prior chemotherapy regimens. Blood samples were analyzed 3 weeks after the start of treatment (second dose) and 6 weeks after the start of treatment. Blood samples gave median yields of around 140,000 T cells and 82,636 unique TCRs, along with a median clonality of 0.080. The study was an exploratory multi-omic analysis of somatic, immune and clinical correlates of response to PD-L1 blockade with atezolizumab in urothelial cancer. Pretreatment tumor samples, along with matched peripheral blood serially collected before and after atezolizumab treatment, were subjected to TCR sequencing. Durable clinical benefit was defined as progression-free survival longer than 6 months, and TCR features were also tested against progression-free and overall survival. In the same patients who had TCR sequencing, pretreatment tumors also underwent whole exome sequencing and RNA sequencing. Roughly 9 patients reached durable clinical benefit, while about 19 patients did not. Over 28 patients had pretreatment blood TCR-seq, about 24 had at least one posttreatment blood collection, and about 24 had tumor TCR-seq.

The label giving this sample's time point can be read as: peripheral blood 6 weeks after treatment start. A cohort of 25 to 30 patients with locally advanced or metastatic urothelial carcinoma, treated at Memorial Sloan Kettering on a trial protocol, was included. Peripheral blood mononuclear cells were collected pretreatment and during treatment, with between 1 and 8 total time points per patient. The Qiagen DNeasy Blood extraction kit was used to purify genomic DNA from total PBMCs and tumor samples. Collected pretreatment and during treatment, PBMCs were isolated and stored as previously described. The investigation overall reported the following: Because the sample size was small (n of about 27) and many exploratory analyses were performed, the results are intended to be hypothesis-generating. A pretreatment peripheral blood TCR clonality below the median was linked to improved progression-free and overall survival. Patients with durable benefit showed greater expansion of tumor-associated TCR clones in peripheral blood 3 weeks after starting treatment (n ≈ 21, p = 0.022).

V trim: 2 bases; J trim: 4 bases; unmatched bases: 8. Including the terminal cysteine and phenylalanine, the CDR3 comprises 16 residues. Only the CDR3 part of the read is kept: 48 bases, read in frame from the first base. Sequences MNHEY (CDR1) and SVGAGI (CDR2) are obtained from the germline V gene. The origin of this receptor is a man in his 60s with urothelial cancer. Sequenced here: PBMCs, sampled around atezolizumab (anti-PD-L1) treatment. The chain is made from TRBV6-5 and TRBJ2-7; 10 bases in between match TRBD2. The nucleotides read TGTGCCAGCAGTTACCCTCCCGGGACTAGCGAGTACGAGCAGTACTTC. Its protein is CASSYPPGTSEYEQYF.